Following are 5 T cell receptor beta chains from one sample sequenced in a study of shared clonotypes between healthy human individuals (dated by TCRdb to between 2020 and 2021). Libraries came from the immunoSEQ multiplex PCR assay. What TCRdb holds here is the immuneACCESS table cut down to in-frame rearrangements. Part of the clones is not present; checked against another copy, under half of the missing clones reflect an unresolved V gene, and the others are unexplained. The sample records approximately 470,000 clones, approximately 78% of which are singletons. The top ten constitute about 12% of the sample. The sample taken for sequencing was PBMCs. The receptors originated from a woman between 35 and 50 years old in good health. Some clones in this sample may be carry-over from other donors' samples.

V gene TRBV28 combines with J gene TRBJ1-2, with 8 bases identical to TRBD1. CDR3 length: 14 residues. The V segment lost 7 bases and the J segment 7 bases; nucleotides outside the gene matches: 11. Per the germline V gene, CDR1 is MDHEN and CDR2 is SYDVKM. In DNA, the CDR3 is TGTGCCAGCATCCCGGGACAGGCTTACTTTGGCTACACCTTC. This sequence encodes CASIPGQAYFGYTF.

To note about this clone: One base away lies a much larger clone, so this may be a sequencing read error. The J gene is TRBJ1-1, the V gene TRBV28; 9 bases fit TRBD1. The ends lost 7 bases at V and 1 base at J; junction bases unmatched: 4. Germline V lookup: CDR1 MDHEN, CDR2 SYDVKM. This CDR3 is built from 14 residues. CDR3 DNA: TGTGCCAGCACCTCGGGACAGGGGAACACTGAAGCTTTCTTT. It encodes CASTSGQGNTEAFF.

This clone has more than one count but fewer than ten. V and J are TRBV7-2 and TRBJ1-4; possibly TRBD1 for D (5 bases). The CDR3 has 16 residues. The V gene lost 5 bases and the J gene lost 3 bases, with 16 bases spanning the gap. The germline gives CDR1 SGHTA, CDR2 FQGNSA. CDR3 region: CASSLIKWGANEKLFF. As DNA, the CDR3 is TGTGCCAGCAGCCTTATAAAGTGGGGGGCTAATGAAAAACTGTTTTTT. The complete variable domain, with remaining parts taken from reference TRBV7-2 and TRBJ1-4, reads GAGVSQSPSNKVTEKGKDVELRCDPISGHTALYWYRQSLGQGLEFLIYFQGNSAPDKSGLPSDRFSAERTGGSVSTLTIQRTQQEDSAVYLCASSLIKWGANEKLFFGSGTQLSVL.

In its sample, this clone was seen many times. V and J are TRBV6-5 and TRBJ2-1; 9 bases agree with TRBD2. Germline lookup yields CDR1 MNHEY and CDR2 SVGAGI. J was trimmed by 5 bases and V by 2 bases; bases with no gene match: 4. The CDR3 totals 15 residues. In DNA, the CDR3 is TGTGCCAGCAGTTACCACACTAGCGGGCACAATGAGCAGTTCTTC. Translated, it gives CASSYHTSGHNEQFF.

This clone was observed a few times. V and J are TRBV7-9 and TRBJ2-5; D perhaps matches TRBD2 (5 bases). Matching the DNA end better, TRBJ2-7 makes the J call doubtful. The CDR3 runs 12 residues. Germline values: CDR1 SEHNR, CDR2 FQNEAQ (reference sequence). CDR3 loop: CASSAGSYEQYF. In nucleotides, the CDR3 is TGTGCCAGCAGCGCGGGTTCCTACGAGCAGTACTTC.